The following is a TCR beta chain sequence with its context. Its antigen remains unknown. V dropped 3 bases and J dropped 8 bases, with 16 bases sitting between them. The CDR3 spans 13 residues. Germline assignment: CDR1 DFQATT and CDR2 SNEGSKA (reference sequence). The source of the sample is a study of blood T cells in healthy people across ages. General study findings and limits: Significant beta diversity loss was already apparent by age roughly 43, declining roughly linearly. Naive and antigen-experienced cells could not be conclusively compared, given unsorted PBMCs. Estimates of diversity drawn from one million T cells were considered underestimates.

Together with a sample-barcoded 5' primer, a J-beta primer mix was included in a second PCR lasting roughly 6 to 12 cycles. TCRdb used MiXCR to reprocess the 5' RACE reads, holding one entry per CDR3 protein. The table has around 1,500,000 distinct CDR3 sequences, approximately 28% seen once; the top ten hold roughly 8%. The chain combines TRBV20-1 with TRBJ1-1, with unresolved D. Sequencing was performed on blood. The TCR comes from a woman in her 30s in good health. The CDR3 coding sequence is TGCAGTGCTAGGGCCCCCGGTGGTCCGGAAGCTTTCTTT. Translation: CSARAPGGPEAFF.